A selection of T cell receptor beta chains follows, all from one sample in a study of shared clonotypes between healthy human individuals. Using immunoSEQ multiplex PCR, the repertoire was profiled, and TCRdb retains in-frame clones only, with some absent. The profile covers approximately 2,200,000 clones, with just over 90% appearing a single time and under 2% taken by the ten largest. Sequenced input: naive CD8+ T cells from PBMCs. These receptors all come from a man aged 18 to 29 in good health. Some clones in this sample may be carry-over from other donors' samples. CDR3s include the opening cysteine and the closing phenylalanine or tryptophan. D genes are given only for firm matches. Part of the rows lack a size; the others show once, few, many or a class for expanded clones.

v_gene,j_gene,d_gene,abundance,CDR3aa,CDR3nt
TRBV27,TRBJ1-6,TRBD1,-,CASSPAGGSYNSPLHF,TGTGCCAGCAGCCCTGCAGGGGGCTCCTATAATTCACCCCTCCACTTT
TRBV6-5,TRBJ1-4,-,-,CASSRQWGNEKLFF,TGTGCCAGCAGCCGCCAATGGGGTAATGAAAAACTGTTTTTT
TRBV19,TRBJ2-3,-,-,CASSMLLTDTQYF,TGTGCCAGTAGTATGCTACTCACAGATACGCAGTATTTT
TRBV5-4,TRBJ2-5,-,-,CASSLATAAGTQYF,TGTGCCAGCAGCTTGGCTACTGCGGCGGGTACCCAGTACTTC
TRBV27,TRBJ2-5,TRBD1,once,CASSDRDSQETQYF,TGTGCCAGCAGTGATCGGGACAGCCAAGAGACCCAGTACTTC
TRBV7-9,TRBJ2-7,-,-,CASSSGTFSYEQYF,TGTGCCAGCAGCTCAGGGACTTTTTCCTACGAGCAGTACTTC
TRBV21-1,TRBJ2-2,-,-,CASSKDLSVVTGELFF,TGTGCCAGCAGCAAAGATCTATCAGTCGTAACCGGGGAGCTGTTTTTT
TRBV13,TRBJ1-1,-,-,CASSLSPEAFF,TGTGCCAGCAGCTTATCCCCTGAAGCTTTCTTT
TRBV9,TRBJ2-2,TRBD1,once,CASSVWGQGSFGELFF,TGTGCCAGCAGCGTATGGGGACAGGGGTCGTTCGGGGAGCTGTTTTTT
TRBV27,TRBJ2-7,-,-,CASSPTGFLYEQYF,TGTGCCAGCAGCCCTACAGGATTCCTCTACGAGCAGTACTTC
TRBV7-2,TRBJ1-1,-,once,CASTSWGAAEAFF,TGTGCCAGCACTTCGTGGGGGGCGGCTGAAGCTTTCTTT
TRBV18,TRBJ2-7,-,-,CASSSVAEPYEQYF,TGTGCCAGCTCGTCGGTAGCGGAACCCTACGAGCAGTACTTC
TRBV11-3,TRBJ1-2,-,-,CASSFLCTNYGYTF,TGTGCCAGCAGCTTTCTTTGCACTAACTATGGCTACACCTTC
TRBV7-6,TRBJ1-4,-,-,CASSSYRATNEKLFF,TGTGCCAGCAGCTCCTACAGAGCAACTAATGAAAAACTGTTTTTT
TRBV10-2,TRBJ2-7,-,-,CATKKDSTFSYEQYF,TGCGCCACCAAAAAAGATTCTACGTTCTCCTACGAGCAGTACTTC
TRBV7-9,TRBJ2-1,-,-,CASSLDLAINEQFF,TGTGCCAGCAGCTTAGACTTGGCTATCAATGAGCAGTTCTTC
TRBV4-3,TRBJ2-1,TRBD2,-,CASSRGGANEQFF,TGCGCCAGCAGCCGGGGGGGAGCGAATGAGCAGTTCTTC
TRBV7-9,TRBJ1-5,TRBD1,-,CASSLDGQGGQPQHF,TGTGCCAGCAGCTTAGATGGCCAGGGGGGTCAGCCCCAGCATTTT
TRBV5-1,TRBJ2-7,-,-,CASRPDLQGYYEQYF,TGCGCCAGCAGGCCGGACCTCCAGGGTTACTACGAGCAGTACTTC
TRBV15,TRBJ2-1,TRBD2,-,CATSMGSGRVYNEQFF,TGTGCCACCAGCATGGGGAGCGGGAGGGTCTACAATGAGCAGTTCTTC
TRBV27,TRBJ2-7,-,-,CASRTMGWSLYEQYF,TGTGCCAGCAGAACGATGGGGTGGAGCCTATACGAGCAGTACTTC
TRBV5-1,TRBJ2-1,TRBD1,-,CASSLAGTGRLNEQFF,TGCGCCAGCAGCTTGGCCGGGACAGGGAGGTTAAATGAGCAGTTCTTC
TRBV28,TRBJ1-5,-,-,CASSFEGREPQHF,TGTGCCAGCAGTTTTGAGGGGCGGGAGCCCCAGCATTTT
TRBV7-3,TRBJ2-1,-,-,CASSSRPGRYNEQFF,TGTGCCAGCAGCTCCCGGCCCGGACGTTACAATGAGCAGTTCTTC
TRBV6-6,TRBJ1-1,-,-,CASSLDGGEAFF,TGTGCCAGCAGCCTAGACGGAGGGGAAGCTTTCTTT
TRBV25-1,TRBJ2-3,TRBD1,-,CASEGTAGDTQYF,TGTGCCAGCGAAGGGACAGCCGGAGATACGCAGTATTTT
TRBV28,TRBJ2-7,-,-,CASRSGLNYEQYF,TGTGCCAGCAGAAGCGGACTAAATTACGAGCAGTACTTC
TRBV6-6,TRBJ1-1,-,-,CASSYGTVYTEAFF,TGTGCCAGCAGTTACGGTACAGTCTACACTGAAGCTTTCTTT